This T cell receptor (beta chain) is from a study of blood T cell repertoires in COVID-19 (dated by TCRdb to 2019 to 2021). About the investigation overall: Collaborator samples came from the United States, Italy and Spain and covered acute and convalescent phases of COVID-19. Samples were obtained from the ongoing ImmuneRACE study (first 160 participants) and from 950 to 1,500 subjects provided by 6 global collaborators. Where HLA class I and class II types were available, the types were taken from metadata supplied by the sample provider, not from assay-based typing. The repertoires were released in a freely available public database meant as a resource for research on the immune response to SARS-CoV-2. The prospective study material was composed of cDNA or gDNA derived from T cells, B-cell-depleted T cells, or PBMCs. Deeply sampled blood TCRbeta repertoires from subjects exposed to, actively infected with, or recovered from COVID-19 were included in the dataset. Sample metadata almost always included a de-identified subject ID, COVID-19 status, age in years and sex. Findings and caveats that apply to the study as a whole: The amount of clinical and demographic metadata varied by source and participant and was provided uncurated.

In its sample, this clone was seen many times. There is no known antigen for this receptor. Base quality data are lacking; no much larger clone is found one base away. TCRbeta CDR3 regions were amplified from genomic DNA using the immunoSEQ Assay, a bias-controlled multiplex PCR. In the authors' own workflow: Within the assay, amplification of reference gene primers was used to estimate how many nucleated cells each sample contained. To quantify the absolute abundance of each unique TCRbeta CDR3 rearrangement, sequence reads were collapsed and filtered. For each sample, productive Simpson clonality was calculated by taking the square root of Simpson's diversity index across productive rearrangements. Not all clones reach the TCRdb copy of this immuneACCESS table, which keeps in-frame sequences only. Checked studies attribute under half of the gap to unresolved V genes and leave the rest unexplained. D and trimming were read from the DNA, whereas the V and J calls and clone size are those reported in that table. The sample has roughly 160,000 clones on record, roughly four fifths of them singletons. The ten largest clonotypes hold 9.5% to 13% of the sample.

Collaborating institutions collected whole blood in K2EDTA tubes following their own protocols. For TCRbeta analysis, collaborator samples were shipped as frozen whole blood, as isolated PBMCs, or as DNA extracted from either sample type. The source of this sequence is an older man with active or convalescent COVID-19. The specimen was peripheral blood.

The DNA sequence is TGTGCCAGCAGCCCTCAGATGAACACTGAAGCTTTCTTT. Protein translation: CASSPQMNTEAFF. The chain joins TRBV7-3 to TRBJ1-1, with the D gene too uncertain to name. CDR1 and CDR2 are read off the germline V gene as SGHTA and FQGTGA. The trim is 5 bases for V and 0 bases for J, with a gap of 7 bases between the germline ends. Its CDR3 holds 13 amino acids, cysteine through phenylalanine. Only CDR3 DNA remains: 39 bases, in frame from the first base.